These T cell receptor beta chains were read from a single sample in a study of Ad26.COV2.S vaccination and SARS-CoV-2 variants. Measured with immunoSEQ multiplex PCR; TCRdb has only the in-frame clones, and not every one. The sample lists about 400,000 clones, roughly 90% occurring once. The input for sequencing was peripheral blood, taken in a trial of Ad26.COV2.S vaccine versus placebo. The source of these receptors is a person aged 18-65 years who received the Ad26.COV2.S COVID-19 vaccine or a placebo. CDR3s include the opening cysteine and the closing phenylalanine or tryptophan. A D gene is named only where the DNA matches it firmly. Some rows mark clone size as missing; the rest say once, few, many or name a class of expanded clone.

CDR3	DNA	D	size	J	V
CASSAGRGGPGEQYF	TGTGCCAGCAGCGCCGGGCGCGGGGGGCCGGGCGAGCAGTACTTC	TRBD2	.	TRBJ2-7	TRBV9
CASSLLQGSEQYF	TGTGCCAGCAGTTTATTGCAGGGGTCAGAGCAGTACTTC	.	.	TRBJ2-7	TRBV28
CASSEAWETQYF	TGTGCCAGCAGTGAAGCATGGGAGACCCAGTACTTC	.	.	TRBJ2-5	TRBV6-1
CASSGRRNTEAFF	TGTGCCAGCAGCGGTAGGAGGAACACTGAAGCTTTCTTT	.	.	TRBJ1-1	TRBV5-8
CASSPGAATGELFF	TGTGCCAGCAGCCCCGGGGCCGCAACCGGGGAGCTGTTTTTT	.	.	TRBJ2-2	TRBV7-3
CAITKAKGAEQYF	TGTGCCATCACTAAGGCGAAAGGAGCCGAGCAGTACTTC	.	.	TRBJ2-7	TRBV10-3
CASSLPPGLAVGELFF	TGTGCCAGCAGCTTGCCCCCCGGGCTAGCGGTCGGGGAGCTGTTTTTT	TRBD2	.	TRBJ2-2	TRBV5-4
CASSQESGSGGRALDTGELFF	TGCGCCAGCAGCCAAGAATCTGGGAGTGGCGGGAGGGCCCTGGACACCGGGGAGCTGTTTTTT	TRBD2	.	TRBJ2-2	TRBV4-1
CASRDSSTDTQYF	TGTGCCAGCAGGGACAGTAGCACAGATACGCAGTATTTT	.	.	TRBJ2-3	TRBV28
CATSREAGVRGAVRNEQFF	TGTGCCACCAGCAGAGAAGCGGGAGTGAGGGGAGCGGTGCGCAATGAGCAGTTCTTC	TRBD2	.	TRBJ2-1	TRBV15
CASSLRRTEAFF	TGTGCCAGCAGTTTAAGGAGGACTGAAGCTTTCTTT	.	.	TRBJ1-1	TRBV12-3/TRBV12-4
CSALRRTSVREQFF	TGCAGCGCCCTCCGGCGGACTAGCGTGAGGGAGCAGTTCTTC	TRBD2	.	TRBJ2-1	TRBV29-1
CATSDLSKGQAADTQYF	TGTGCCACCAGTGATTTATCTAAGGGCCAGGCGGCGGATACGCAGTATTTT	.	few	TRBJ2-3	TRBV24-1
CASSLTPRSYNEQFF	TGTGCCAGCAGCCTGACCCCCCGCTCCTACAATGAGCAGTTCTTC	.	once	TRBJ2-1	TRBV11-2
CASRGTYNEQFF	TGTGCCAGCAGGGGGACATACAATGAGCAGTTCTTC	.	.	TRBJ2-1	TRBV9
CASSQGLRRDEQFF	TGCGCCAGCAGCCAAGGACTAAGACGTGATGAGCAGTTCTTC	.	.	TRBJ2-1	TRBV4-1
CASSLWTAGDEKLFF	TGTGCCAGCAGCCTATGGACAGCGGGAGATGAAAAACTGTTTTTT	.	.	TRBJ1-4	TRBV11-2
CASSASGTLGEKLFF	TGTGCCAGCAGCGCGTCAGGGACCTTAGGGGAAAAACTGTTTTTT	.	few	TRBJ1-4	TRBV9
CAISKPATNTGELFF	TGTGCCATCTCCAAGCCAGCTACGAACACCGGGGAGCTGTTTTTT	.	once	TRBJ2-2	TRBV10-3
CASSFGVNYGYTF	TGTGCCAGCAGTTTCGGGGTGAACTATGGCTACACCTTC	.	.	TRBJ1-2	TRBV27
CASSLWSGSRSNEQFF	TGTGCCAGCAGCCTGTGGAGCGGGAGTAGATCCAATGAGCAGTTCTTC	TRBD2	once	TRBJ2-1	TRBV3-1/TRBV3-2
CASSPGQGGYEQYF	TGCGCCAGCAGTCCAGGACAGGGGGGCTACGAGCAGTACTTC	TRBD1	.	TRBJ2-7	TRBV4-1
CASSFGHSGDTGELFF	TGCGCCAGCAGCTTTGGTCATTCGGGGGACACCGGGGAGCTGTTTTTT	.	.	TRBJ2-2	TRBV5-1
CASSQPQGAWGYTF	TGCGCCAGCAGTCAACCACAGGGGGCGTGGGGCTACACCTTC	TRBD1	.	TRBJ1-2	TRBV23-1
CASSIPGQLNTEAFF	TGTGCCAGTAGTATTCCGGGACAGCTGAACACTGAAGCTTTCTTT	TRBD1	.	TRBJ1-1	TRBV19
CASSSGGGLKNTEAFF	TGTGCCAGTAGTAGTGGAGGGGGACTGAAGAACACTGAAGCTTTCTTT	.	.	TRBJ1-1	TRBV19
CASSQTSENYNEQFF	TGTGCCAGCAGCCAGACTAGCGAGAACTACAATGAGCAGTTCTTC	TRBD2	.	TRBJ2-1	TRBV5-5
CASSRASGNSGANVLTF	TGCGCCAGCAGCCGGGCTAGCGGGAACTCTGGGGCCAACGTCCTGACTTTC	TRBD2	.	TRBJ2-6	TRBV4-1
CASRPGKQTGELFF	TGCGCCAGCAGACCCGGGAAGCAGACCGGGGAGCTGTTTTTT	.	.	TRBJ2-2	TRBV10-1
CAISDPGRRVGELFF	TGTGCCATCAGTGACCCGGGACGCCGGGTAGGGGAGCTGTTTTTT	.	.	TRBJ2-2	TRBV10-3
CASIPGSSGTSGYNEQFF	TGTGCCAGCATCCCTGGGTCCTCCGGGACTAGCGGCTACAATGAGCAGTTCTTC	TRBD2	.	TRBJ2-1	TRBV27
CASSTWTGTGRYEQYF	TGTGCCAGTAGTACTTGGACAGGGACGGGGAGATACGAGCAGTACTTC	TRBD1	.	TRBJ2-7	TRBV19
CASSLISDEQYF	TGTGCCAGCAGCTTGATCTCGGACGAGCAGTACTTC	.	.	TRBJ2-7	TRBV5-5
CASSLDGRMYEQYF	TGTGCCAGCAGCTTGGACGGCAGAATGTACGAGCAGTACTTC	.	.	TRBJ2-7	TRBV5-6
CASSSSSQVETQYF	TGCGCCAGCAGCTCGTCCTCTCAGGTAGAGACCCAGTACTTC	.	.	TRBJ2-5	TRBV5-1
CASSRTSGRANNEQFF	TGTGCCAGCAGCCGGACTAGCGGGAGAGCGAACAATGAGCAGTTCTTC	TRBD2	once	TRBJ2-1	TRBV7-3
CASSPDRASQETQYF	TGCGCCAGCAGCCCTGACAGGGCCTCCCAAGAGACCCAGTACTTC	TRBD1	.	TRBJ2-5	TRBV5-1
CASSLDRLKDTQYF	TGTGCCAGCAGCTTAGATCGTTTGAAAGATACGCAGTATTTT	.	.	TRBJ2-3	TRBV7-9
CASSYGEGEPYNEQFF	TGCGCCAGCAGCTACGGAGAGGGGGAGCCCTACAATGAGCAGTTCTTC	.	.	TRBJ2-1	TRBV5-1
CASRRGLGYTF	TGTGCCAGCAGAAGGGGGCTTGGCTACACCTTC	TRBD1	.	TRBJ1-2	TRBV28
CASSWSSTYEQYF	TGTGCCAGCAGTTGGAGCAGCACCTACGAGCAGTACTTC	.	few	TRBJ2-7	TRBV6-5
CASSVGNSGVYNEQFF	TGTGCCAGCAGCGTAGGTAATAGCGGGGTCTACAATGAGCAGTTCTTC	TRBD2	.	TRBJ2-1	TRBV9
CASETSGRGELFF	TGTGCCAGTGAGACTAGCGGGAGGGGGGAGCTGTTTTTT	TRBD2	.	TRBJ2-2	TRBV28
CASSFRSNSYEQYF	TGTGCCAGCAGTTTTCGGTCTAACAGCTACGAGCAGTACTTC	.	.	TRBJ2-7	TRBV27
CASSSRGSTDTQYF	TGTGCCAGCAGTTCTCGTGGAAGCACAGATACGCAGTATTTT	.	.	TRBJ2-3	TRBV28
CSASDSGEQYF	TGCAGTGCTAGCGATTCAGGGGAGCAGTACTTC	.	.	TRBJ2-7	TRBV20-1
CASSPSYHTDTQYF	TGTGCCAGCAGCCCCTCTTATCACACAGATACGCAGTATTTT	.	.	TRBJ2-3	TRBV7-6
CAWTNRTGGNYGYTF	TGTGCCTGGACCAACCGGACAGGGGGGAACTATGGCTACACCTTC	TRBD1	.	TRBJ1-2	TRBV30
CASSQDFVGGQYF	TGCGCCAGCAGCCAAGATTTCGTGGGAGGGCAGTACTTC	.	.	TRBJ2-7	TRBV4-1
CASSQDEGVQQYF	TGTGCCAGCAGCCAAGATGAAGGCGTTCAGCAGTACTTC	.	.	TRBJ2-7	TRBV4-2
CASSTRTGWRDTEAFF	TGTGCCAGTAGTACTCGTACAGGGTGGAGGGACACTGAAGCTTTCTTT	.	.	TRBJ1-1	TRBV19
CAWSVGLNYGYTF	TGTGCCTGGAGTGTTGGTCTTAACTATGGCTACACCTTC	.	.	TRBJ1-2	TRBV30
CASSGGQLRYGYTF	TGCGCCAGCAGCGGGGGACAGCTTCGCTATGGCTACACCTTC	TRBD1	.	TRBJ1-2	TRBV5-1
CASSLSRYEQYF	TGTGCCAGCAGCCTTAGCCGTTACGAGCAGTACTTC	.	.	TRBJ2-7	TRBV28
CAISGPGTSGRIGPYNEQFF	TGTGCCATCAGTGGACCCGGGACTAGCGGGAGAATTGGACCCTACAATGAGCAGTTCTTC	TRBD2	.	TRBJ2-1	TRBV10-3